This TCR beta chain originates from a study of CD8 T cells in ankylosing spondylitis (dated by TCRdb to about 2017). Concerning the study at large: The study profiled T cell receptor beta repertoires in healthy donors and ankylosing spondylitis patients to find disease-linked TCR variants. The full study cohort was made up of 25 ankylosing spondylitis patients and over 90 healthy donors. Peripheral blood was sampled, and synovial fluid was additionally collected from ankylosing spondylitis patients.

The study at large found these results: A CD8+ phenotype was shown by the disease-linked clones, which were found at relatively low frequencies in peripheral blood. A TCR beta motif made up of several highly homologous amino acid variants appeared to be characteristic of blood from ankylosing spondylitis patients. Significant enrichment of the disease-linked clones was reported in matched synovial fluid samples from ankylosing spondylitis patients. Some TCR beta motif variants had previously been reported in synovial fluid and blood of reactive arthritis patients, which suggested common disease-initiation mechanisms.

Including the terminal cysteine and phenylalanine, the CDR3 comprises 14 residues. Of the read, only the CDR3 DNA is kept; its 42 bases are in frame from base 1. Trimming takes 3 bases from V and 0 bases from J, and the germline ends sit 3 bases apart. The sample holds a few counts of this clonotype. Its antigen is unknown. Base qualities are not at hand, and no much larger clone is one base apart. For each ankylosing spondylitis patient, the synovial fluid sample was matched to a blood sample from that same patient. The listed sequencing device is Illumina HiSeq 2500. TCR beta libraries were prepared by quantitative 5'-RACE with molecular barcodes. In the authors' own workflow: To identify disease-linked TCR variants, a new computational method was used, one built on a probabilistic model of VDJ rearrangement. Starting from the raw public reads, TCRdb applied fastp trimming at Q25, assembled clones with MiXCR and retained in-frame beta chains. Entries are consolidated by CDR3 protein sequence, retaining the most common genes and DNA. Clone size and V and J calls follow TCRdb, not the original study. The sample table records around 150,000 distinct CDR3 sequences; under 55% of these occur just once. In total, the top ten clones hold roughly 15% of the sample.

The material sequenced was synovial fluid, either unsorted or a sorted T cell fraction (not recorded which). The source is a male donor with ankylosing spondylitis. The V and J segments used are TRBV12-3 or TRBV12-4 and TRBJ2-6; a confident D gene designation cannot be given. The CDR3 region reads CASSLFSGANVLTF. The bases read TGTGCCAGCAGTTTGTTCTCTGGGGCCAACGTCCTGACTTTC.